These 14 T cell receptor beta chains were sequenced from one sample in a study of cytomegalovirus exposure and HLA in healthy donors. The PCR used 60 Vbeta and 13 Jbeta primers. The protocol was immunoSEQ multiplex PCR, while the TCRdb copy is restricted to in-frame clones and leaves out a portion. The data hold 80,000 to 95,000 clones, with 60% to 80% observed a single time. Input material: PBMCs. These receptor sequences come from a woman aged 30 to 39 in good health and CMV-seronegative.

The V call is TRBV7-8, the J call TRBJ1-5; D remains ambiguous. The CDR3 sequence is 13 residues long. Germline V gene data show CDR1 as SGHVS and CDR2 as FQNEAQ. The ends were cut back, 3 bases at V and 2 bases at J, with 5 bases in the middle. The CDR3 sequence: CASSFSGNQPQHF. CDR3 nucleotides: TGTGCCAGCAGCTTTTCCGGCAATCAGCCCCAGCATTTT.

The J gene is TRBJ1-6, the V gene TRBV19, with D tentatively TRBD1 (5 bases). V was trimmed by 7 bases and J by 7 bases, leaving 23 bases between them. Germline lookup yields CDR1 LNHDA and CDR2 SQIVND (reference sequence). The CDR3 spans 17 residues. CDR3 in amino acids: CASTQDPLGHLNSPLHF. In nucleotides, the CDR3 is TGTGCCAGTACTCAGGATCCGTTAGGACACCTAAATTCACCCCTCCACTTT.

The V call is TRBV30, the J call TRBJ2-1, with 7 bases lining up with TRBD1. This CDR3 comprises 12 residues. With 2 bases clipped from V and 9 bases from J, the junction kept 4 bases outside the gene matches. Per the germline V gene, CDR1 is GTSNPN and CDR2 is SVGIG (reference sequence). The DNA of the CDR3 is TGTGCCTGGAGTAAGGGGGCAACTGAGCAGTTCTTC. Protein: CAWSKGATEQFF.

This chain joins TRBV6-4 and TRBJ2-7; TRBD2 agrees at 11 bases. V lost 3 bases, J lost 5 bases, and 6 bases stayed unmatched. This CDR3 region has 15 residues. Germline CDR1 MRHNA, CDR2 SNTAGT. The CDR3 DNA is TGTGCCAGCAGTGAGGTAGCGGGAGGGCCAGACGAGCAGTACTTC. Translated, it gives CASSEVAGGPDEQYF.

The V call is TRBV6-1, the J call TRBJ2-3, with 7 nucleotides matching TRBD2. V gave up 8 bases and J gave up 7 bases; unmatched junction bases: 3. CDR3 size: 11 residues. Germline V gives CDR1 MNHNS, CDR2 SASEGT. The CDR3 sequence: CASGGGHTQYF. CDR3 in DNA: TGTGCCAGCGGGGGGGGACATACGCAGTATTTT.

V is TRBV27 and J is TRBJ1-6; no definite D call. Trimming removed 2 bases from V and 8 bases from J, with 13 bases in between. CDR3 length: 15 amino acids. Looked up from germline, CDR1 is MNHEY and CDR2 is SMNVEV (reference sequence). In DNA form, the CDR3 reads TGTGCCAGCAGTTTAACTAGCACCAGTGATTCACCCCTCCACTTT. Protein: CASSLTSTSDSPLHF.

This chain links TRBV2 with TRBJ2-1; TRBD1 agrees at 9 bases. Germline V CDR1 and CDR2: SNHLY, FYNNEI. The CDR3 has 13 amino acids. Trimming removed 6 bases from V and 10 bases from J; junction bases left unmatched: 7. The CDR3 spells CASRGTGRYEQFF. CDR3 bases: TGTGCCAGCAGGGGGACAGGGAGGTACGAGCAGTTCTTC. The entire variable domain, with the rest obtained from reference TRBV2 and TRBJ2-1, is as follows: EPEVTQTPSHQVTQMGQEVILRCVPISNHLYFYWYRQILGQKVEFLVSFYNNEISEKSEIFDDQFSVERPDGSNFTLKIRSTKLEDSAMYFCASRGTGRYEQFFGPGTRLTVL.

The V call is TRBV2, the J call TRBJ2-2, with 11 bases fitting TRBD2. This CDR3 region has 16 residues. The germline CDR1 and CDR2 sequences are SNHLY and FYNNEI. J lost 3 bases, V lost 6 bases, and 6 bases had no gene match. The CDR3 DNA sequence: TGTGCCAGCAGAGCTCAACTAGCGGGGGACACCGGGGAGCTGTTTTTT. Translation: CASRAQLAGDTGELFF.

The chain links TRBV6-6 to TRBJ1-3; maybe TRBD1 (6 bases). V was shortened by 6 bases and J by 0 bases, with 15 bases between the two germline ends. Germline loops: CDR1 MNHNY, CDR2 SVGAGI (reference sequence). The CDR3 consists of 16 residues. CDR3 sequence: CASRLDRFLSGNTIYF. DNA of the CDR3: TGTGCCAGCAGGCTAGACAGGTTCCTCTCTGGAAACACCATATATTTT.

On this clone itself: One end of the junction is discordant with germline, which a read error may explain. In the same sample, other DNA sequences code for this CDR3. V is TRBV7-8 and J is TRBJ2-7; D unresolved. Germline V gene sequence: CDR1 SGHVS, CDR2 FQNEAQ. This CDR3 spans 15 amino acids. CDR3 residues: CASSLGRRYTYEQYF. For the CDR3, the DNA is TGTGCCAGCAGCTTAGGTCGCAGGTACACCTACGAACAGTACTTC.

The chain employs TRBV9 and TRBJ2-1; 15 bases map to TRBD2. Germline assignment: CDR1 SGDLS and CDR2 YYNGEE. V gave up 4 bases and J gave up 4 bases; unmatched junction bases: 6. CDR3 size: 17 residues. The CDR3 loop reads CASSPGTSGRTYNEQFF. In DNA, the CDR3 is TGTGCCAGCAGCCCTGGGACTAGCGGGAGGACTTACAATGAGCAGTTCTTC.

Many counts were recorded for this clone. V is TRBV5-6 and J is TRBJ1-2, with a possible D match to TRBD1 (5 bases). With 4 bases removed from V and 4 bases from J, the gap between germline ends came to 11 bases. The CDR3 has 13 amino acids. Looked up from germline, CDR1 is SGHDT and CDR2 is YYEEEE. The CDR3 loop is CASSGGGFYGYTF. The CDR3 DNA follows: TGTGCCAGCAGCGGGGGAGGGTTCTATGGCTACACCTTC.

The V gene is TRBV21-1, the J gene TRBJ2-1; the table's D gene call, TRBD2, was not cross checked with the DNA. TRBV21-1 is given as a pseudogene. The CDR3 length is 14 residues. CDR3 region: CASSKALGGNEQFF. The CDR3 DNA follows: TGTGCCAGCAGCAAAGCGCTGGGGGGCAATGAGCAGTTCTTC.

The chain links TRBV19 to TRBJ1-1, with TRBD1 matching over 8 bases. Trimming cost V 4 bases and J 8 bases; bases outside gene matches: 3. The CDR3 is made up of 12 amino acids. The germline V gene has CDR1 LNHDA and CDR2 SQIVND (reference sequence). The CDR3 sequence: CASSRDRREAFF. In DNA form, the CDR3 reads TGTGCCAGTAGTAGGGACAGGAGGGAAGCTTTCTTT.